A selection of T cell receptor beta chains follows, all from one sample in a study of blood T cell repertoires in COVID-19. TCRdb keeps only in-frame clones here, not all; method: immunoSEQ multiplex PCR. The data hold 120,000 to 150,000 clones, with roughly 80% observed a single time. Sequenced input: PBMCs or T cells enriched from blood (not recorded which). These receptors were obtained from a woman in her thirties or forties who had recovered from COVID-19. Both conserved end residues are part of each CDR3. D genes are given only for firm matches. Where a row states a size, it is once, few, many or the class of an expanded clone; other rows omit it.

TRBV7-8,TRBD1,-,TRBJ1-2,18,CASSLDMGQGMGGYGYTF,TGTGCCAGCAGCTTAGACATGGGACAGGGAATGGGGGGATACGGCTACACCTTC
TRBV30,-,few,TRBJ1-2,12,CAWSLNREGYTF,TGTGCCTGGAGTCTAAACAGGGAAGGCTACACCTTC
TRBV2,TRBD1,-,TRBJ1-5,13,CASRRTGNQPQHF,TGTGCCAGCAGACGGACAGGGAACCAGCCCCAGCATTTT
TRBV12-3/TRBV12-4,TRBD1,-,TRBJ2-1,12,CASRTGANEQFF,TGTGCCAGCAGGACAGGGGCCAATGAGCAGTTCTTC
TRBV6-5,-,-,TRBJ2-5,16,CASSYPAGSSQETQYF,TGTGCCAGCAGTTACCCCGCCGGGAGTTCCCAAGAGACCCAGTACTTC
TRBV27,TRBD1,-,TRBJ2-7,17,CASSLSHYRDREYEQYF,TGTGCCAGCAGTTTATCCCATTACCGGGACAGGGAATACGAGCAGTACTTC
TRBV4-1,-,-,TRBJ2-2,16,CASSQDSGGYTGELFF,TGCGCCAGCAGCCAAGATAGTGGGGGGTACACCGGGGAGCTGTTTTTT
TRBV7-9,TRBD1,-,TRBJ1-1,14,CASSPGRDRAEAFF,TGTGCCAGCAGCCCGGGCCGCGACAGGGCTGAAGCTTTCTTT
TRBV25-1,TRBD2,-,TRBJ2-7,15,CASSETSGSSYEQYF,TGTGCCAGCAGTGAGACTAGCGGGAGCTCCTACGAGCAGTACTTC
TRBV7-9,-,once,TRBJ1-2,13,CASSSTESYGYTF,TGTGCCAGCAGCTCGACAGAATCCTATGGCTACACCTTC
TRBV5-1,-,-,TRBJ2-1,15,CASSLGQVQYNEQFF,TGCGCCAGCAGCTTGGGGCAAGTCCAGTACAATGAGCAGTTCTTC
TRBV6-4,-,once,TRBJ1-5,14,CASSQGSSNQPQHF,TGTGCCAGCAGTCAGGGGTCGAGCAATCAGCCCCAGCATTTT
TRBV11-2,-,-,TRBJ2-5,16,CASSLVQGGLQETQYF,TGTGCCAGCAGCTTAGTACAGGGTGGGTTACAAGAGACCCAGTACTTC
TRBV18,TRBD1,-,TRBJ1-1,13,CASSGDRNGAAFF,TGTGCCAGCTCAGGGGACAGGAACGGTGCGGCTTTCTTT
TRBV12-5,TRBD1,-,TRBJ2-2,18,CASGLVQGTGENTGELFF,TGTGCTAGTGGTTTGGTCCAGGGGACAGGGGAAAACACCGGGGAGCTGTTTTTT
TRBV7-2,-,many,TRBJ1-5,12,CASSSRDQPQHF,TGTGCCAGCAGCTCCAGGGATCAGCCCCAGCATTTT
TRBV13,-,-,TRBJ1-2,14,CASSLAGAIYGYTF,TGTGCCAGCAGCTTAGCAGGGGCCATATATGGCTACACCTTC
TRBV7-8,-,-,TRBJ2-2,14,CASSPTSDAGELFF,TGTGCCAGCAGCCCGACCAGCGATGCCGGGGAGCTGTTTTTT
TRBV10-1,TRBD2,-,TRBJ2-2,14,CASSSGTTTGELFF,TGCGCCAGCAGCTCCGGGACTACCACCGGGGAGCTGTTTTTT
TRBV10-1,TRBD1,few,TRBJ2-7,13,CASSLNRGYEQYF,TGCGCCAGCAGTCTGAACAGGGGCTACGAGCAGTACTTC
TRBV5-4,-,-,TRBJ1-1,16,CASSPMGGDYDTEAFF,TGTGCCAGCAGCCCGATGGGAGGGGATTACGACACTGAAGCTTTCTTT
TRBV7-9,TRBD2,-,TRBJ2-1,17,CASSSVGLAGDNNEQFF,TGTGCCAGCAGCTCAGTCGGGCTAGCGGGAGACAACAATGAGCAGTTCTTC